Listed below are T cell receptor beta chains from one sample, sequenced in a study of Graves' ophthalmopathy and Graves' hyperthyroidism. A single record per CDR3 protein comes from TCRdb applying MiXCR to the multiplex PCR reads. Of 680,000 or so distinct CDR3 sequences listed, 22% were seen once; the top ten hold approximately 6.5%. The sample consisted of peripheral blood. These receptors were taken from a woman under 30 with stable Graves' hyperthyroidism. Some clones in this sample may be carry-over from other donors' samples. Each CDR3 is given with its conserved first and last residue. The D gene is left open where the match is weak. Clone size, where shown, is once, few, many, or a class for clones that have expanded.

TRBD1 TRBJ1-1 TRBV3-1 few TGTGCCAGCAGCCAAGGATGGACAGGGGGCACTGAAGCTTTCTTT CASSQGWTGGTEAFF
. TRBJ2-7 TRBV28 few TGTGCCAGCAGGTCCCCCCGGTTTAAGGGGGAGCAGTACTTC CASRSPRFKGEQYF
. TRBJ1-2 TRBV6-1 . TGTGCCAGCAGCCCGTCCCCCGGCTATGGCTACACCTTC CASSPSPGYGYTF
. TRBJ2-7 TRBV7-2 many TGTGCCAGCAGCCCTAATCAAAACCCCTCCTACGAGCAGTACTTC CASSPNQNPSYEQYF
. TRBJ1-2 TRBV2 . TGTGCCAGCAAGGGCAGATACTCTTCCTATGGCTACACCTTC CASKGRYSSYGYTF
. TRBJ1-2 TRBV28 . TGTGCCAGCAGTTTAGCCCGCCGGGACTTCGGCTACACCTTC CASSLARRDFGYTF
TRBD1 TRBJ2-4 TRBV11-2 few TGTGCCAGCAGCGAGGGACAGGGCGTAGCCAAAAACATTCAGTACTTC CASSEGQGVAKNIQYF
. TRBJ1-5 TRBV15 many TGTGCCACCAGCCAGGACTATAGCAATCAGCCCCAGCATTTT CATSQDYSNQPQHF
. TRBJ1-5 TRBV6-1 many TGTGCCAGCAGTGCCGTCATGGGGCAGCCCCAGCATTTT CASSAVMGQPQHF
TRBD1 TRBJ2-2 TRBV18 . TGTGCCAGCTCTCAGGGGGAGTACGCGAACACCGGGGAGCTGTTTTTT CASSQGEYANTGELFF
. TRBJ2-7 TRBV12-3/TRBV12-4 . TGTGCCAGCAGCTTACTGCTCACAGGGTTCGGAGAGCAGTACTTC CASSLLLTGFGEQYF
. TRBJ2-5 TRBV29-1 many TGCAGCGTGCGGGTCCCCGGGGGAGAGACCCAGTACTTC CSVRVPGGETQYF
TRBD1 TRBJ2-5 TRBV6-1 many TGTGCCAGCAGCTCAGGGGGCACCCCACGGGAGACCCAGTACTTC CASSSGGTPRETQYF
. TRBJ1-2 TRBV10-3 many TGTGCCGCCGGCGCAGGCTCTAACTATGGCTACACCTTC CAAGAGSNYGYTF
TRBD2 TRBJ2-5 TRBV5-1 many TGCGCCAGCAGCATAGTAGCGGGAGGGGAGACCCAGTACTTC CASSIVAGGETQYF
TRBD1 TRBJ1-1 TRBV11-1 . TGTGCCAGCAGCCCCCGGGCAGGGGGCATGAACACTGAAGCTTTCTTT CASSPRAGGMNTEAFF
. TRBJ1-2 TRBV10-3 . TGTGCCACACGATCCAGCTATGGCTACACCTTC CATRSSYGYTF
TRBD1 TRBJ2-7 TRBV7-2 many TGTGCCAGCAGCTTCGGTGGACAGGGAGCCGAGCAGTACTTC CASSFGGQGAEQYF
. TRBJ1-2 TRBV29-1 once TGCAGCGTTGAGTTCGGTGGCAGTGGCTACACCTTC CSVEFGGSGYTF
TRBD1 TRBJ1-5 TRBV12-3/TRBV12-4 . TGTGCCAGCACGGACAGGGGTAAAATAAGCAATCAGCCCCAGCATTTT CASTDRGKISNQPQHF
. TRBJ1-2 TRBV6-1 many TGTGCCAGCAGTGAATCAGAACTCTATGGCTACACCTTC CASSESELYGYTF
. TRBJ2-7 TRBV18 . TGTGCCAGCTCACCACCAATGGGACGGGCCTACGAGCAGTACTTC CASSPPMGRAYEQYF
. TRBJ2-5 TRBV7-2 many TGTGCCAGCAGCTTATCCGGTGGGGCAGGGGAGACCCAGTACTTC CASSLSGGAGETQYF
. TRBJ2-6 TRBV6-5 . TGTGCCAGCAGTTACTCGATCGGCCCTGGGGCCAACGTCCTGACTTTC CASSYSIGPGANVLTF